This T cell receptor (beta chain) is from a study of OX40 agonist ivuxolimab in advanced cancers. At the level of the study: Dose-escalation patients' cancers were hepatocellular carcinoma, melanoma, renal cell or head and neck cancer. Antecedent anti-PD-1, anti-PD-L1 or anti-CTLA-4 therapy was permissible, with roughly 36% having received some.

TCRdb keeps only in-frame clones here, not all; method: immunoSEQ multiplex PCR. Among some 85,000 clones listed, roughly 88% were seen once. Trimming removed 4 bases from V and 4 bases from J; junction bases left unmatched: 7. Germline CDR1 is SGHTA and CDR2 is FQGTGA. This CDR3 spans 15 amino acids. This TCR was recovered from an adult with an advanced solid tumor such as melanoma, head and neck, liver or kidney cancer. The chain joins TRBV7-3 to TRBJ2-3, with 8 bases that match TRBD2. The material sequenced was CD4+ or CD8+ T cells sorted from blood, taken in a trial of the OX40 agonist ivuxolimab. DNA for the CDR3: TGTGCCAGCAGCTCCGGGGGGGCCAGGGCAGATACGCAGTATTTT. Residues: CASSSGGARADTQYF.